These 4 T cell receptor beta chains originate from one sample sequenced in a study of blood T cell repertoires in COVID-19. TCRdb's copy holds only in-frame clones and misses some; the assay was immunoSEQ multiplex PCR. The table lists around 200,000 clones, about 88% of them singletons. The sample consisted of peripheral blood. The receptors come from a man aged 18 to 30 with active or convalescent COVID-19.

The gene calls are TRBV2 and TRBJ1-5, with TRBD1 as a possible D gene (5 bases). The CDR3 is 14 amino acids. Trimming took 5 bases from V and 5 from J, leaving 13 bases between them. The V gene's germline CDR1 is SNHLY and CDR2 FYNNEI. DNA of the CDR3: TGTGCCAGCAGTTTCTGGGGGGAATATCAGCCCCAGCATTTT. The encoded protein is CASSFWGEYQPQHF.

The chain joins TRBV5-1 to TRBJ1-2; 9 bases are a match to TRBD1. Unmatched junction bases numbered 8, after V lost 2 bases and J lost 6 bases. Per germline, CDR1 SGHRS and CDR2 YFSETQ. The CDR3 is made up of 15 amino acids. The DNA for the CDR3 is TGCGCCAGCAGCTTAATAGGACAGGGGCAACATGGCTACACCTTC. It codes for CASSLIGQGQHGYTF.

V and J are TRBV4-1 and TRBJ1-4; D perhaps matches TRBD1 (5 bases). The CDR3 length is 15 residues. Germline CDR1 reads MGHRA; CDR2 reads YSYEKL. Trimming left V 1 base short and J 4 bases short, with 10 bases between. The CDR3, as DNA: TGCGCCAGCAGCCAAGTATCAGGGTTTAATGAAAAACTGTTTTTT. Encoded protein: CASSQVSGFNEKLFF.

The rearrangement joins TRBV3-1 (or the pseudogene TRBV3-2) to TRBJ1-1; 9 positions agree with TRBD1. The CDR3 is 15 residues long. The germline V gene encodes CDR1 LGHDT and CDR2 YNNKEL (reference sequence). J lost 8 bases, V lost 3 bases, and 10 bases had no gene match. Written as DNA, the CDR3 is TGTGCCAGCAGCCATTACGGGACAGGGATGACAGAAGCTTTCTTT. Translating it yields CASSHYGTGMTEAFF.